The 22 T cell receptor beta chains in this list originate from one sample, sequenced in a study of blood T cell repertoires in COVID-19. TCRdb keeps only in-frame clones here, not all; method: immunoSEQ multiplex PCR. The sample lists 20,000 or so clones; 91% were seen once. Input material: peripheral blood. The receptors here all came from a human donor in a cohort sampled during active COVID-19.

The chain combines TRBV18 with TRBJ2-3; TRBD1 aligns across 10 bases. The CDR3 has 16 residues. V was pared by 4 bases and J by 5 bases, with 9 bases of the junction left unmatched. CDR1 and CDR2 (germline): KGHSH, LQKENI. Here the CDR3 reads CASSLLGTGVVDTQYF. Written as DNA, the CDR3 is TGTGCCAGCTCACTTCTCGGGACAGGGGTCGTAGATACGCAGTATTTT.

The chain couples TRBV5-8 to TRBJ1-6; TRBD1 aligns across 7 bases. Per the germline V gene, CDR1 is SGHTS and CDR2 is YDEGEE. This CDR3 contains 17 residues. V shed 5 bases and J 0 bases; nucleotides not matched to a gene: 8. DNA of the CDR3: TGTGCCAGCAGACGGGGACAGATGGGCTCCTATAATTCACCCCTCCACTTT. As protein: CASRRGQMGSYNSPLHF.

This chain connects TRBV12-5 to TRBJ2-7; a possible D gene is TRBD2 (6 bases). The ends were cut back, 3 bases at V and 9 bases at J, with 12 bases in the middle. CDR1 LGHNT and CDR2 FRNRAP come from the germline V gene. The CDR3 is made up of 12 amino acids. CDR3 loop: CASGFGGGGQYV. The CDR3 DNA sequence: TGTGCTAGTGGTTTCGGGGGAGGAGGGCAGTACGTC.

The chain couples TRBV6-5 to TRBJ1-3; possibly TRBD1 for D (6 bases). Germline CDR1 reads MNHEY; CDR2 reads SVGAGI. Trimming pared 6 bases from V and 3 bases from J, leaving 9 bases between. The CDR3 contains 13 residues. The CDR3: CASSTGFGNTIYF. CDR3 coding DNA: TGTGCCAGCAGCACAGGGTTTGGAAACACCATATATTTT.

CDR3 in amino acids: CASSPGSGSYGYTF. In nucleotides, the CDR3 is TGTGCCAGCAGCCCCGGGAGCGGTAGCTATGGCTACACCTTC. The chain couples TRBV2 to TRBJ1-2; D remains ambiguous. The V end lost 6 bases, the J end lost 4 bases, and 15 bases lay between the germline ends. Germline lookup yields CDR1 SNHLY and CDR2 FYNNEI. The CDR3 loop spans 14 amino acids. The full variable domain, completed using reference TRBV2 and TRBJ1-2, is EPEVTQTPSHQVTQMGQEVILRCVPISNHLYFYWYRQILGQKVEFLVSFYNNEISEKSEIFDDQFSVERPDGSNFTLKIRSTKLEDSAMYFCASSPGSGSYGYTFGSGTRLTVV.

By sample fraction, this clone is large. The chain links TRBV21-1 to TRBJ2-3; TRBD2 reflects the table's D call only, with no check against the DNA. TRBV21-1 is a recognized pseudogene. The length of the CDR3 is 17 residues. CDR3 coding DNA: TGTGCCAGCAGCAAAGGACCGGGTGTAGTTCCTCTTATTATGCAGTATTTT. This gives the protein CASSKGPGVVPLIMQYF.

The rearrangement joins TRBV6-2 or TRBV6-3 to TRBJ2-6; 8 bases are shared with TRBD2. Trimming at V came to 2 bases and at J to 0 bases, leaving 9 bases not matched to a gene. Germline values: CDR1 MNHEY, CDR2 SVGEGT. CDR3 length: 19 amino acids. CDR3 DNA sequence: TGTGCCAGCAGTTACCGTCGAAGCGGGAGATCCTCTGGGGCCAACGTCCTGACTTTC. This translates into CASSYRRSGRSSGANVLTF.

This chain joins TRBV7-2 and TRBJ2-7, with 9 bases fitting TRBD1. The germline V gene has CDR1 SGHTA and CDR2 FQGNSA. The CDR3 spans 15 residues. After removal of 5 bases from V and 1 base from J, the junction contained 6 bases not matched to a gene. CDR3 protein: CASSVSGQGSYEQYF. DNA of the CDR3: TGTGCCAGCAGCGTCTCGGGACAGGGTTCCTACGAGCAGTACTTC.

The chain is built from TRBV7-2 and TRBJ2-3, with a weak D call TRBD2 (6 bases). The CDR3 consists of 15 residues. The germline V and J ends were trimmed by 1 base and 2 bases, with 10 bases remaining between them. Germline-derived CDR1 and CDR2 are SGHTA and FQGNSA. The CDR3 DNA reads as TGTGCCAGCAGCTTAGACCCGCGGGACACAGATACGCAGTATTTT. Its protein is CASSLDPRDTDTQYF. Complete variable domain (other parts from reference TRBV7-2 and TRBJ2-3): GAGVSQSPSNKVTEKGKDVELRCDPISGHTALYWYRQSLGQGLEFLIYFQGNSAPDKSGLPSDRFSAERTGGSVSTLTIQRTQQEDSAVYLCASSLDPRDTDTQYFGPGTRLTVL.

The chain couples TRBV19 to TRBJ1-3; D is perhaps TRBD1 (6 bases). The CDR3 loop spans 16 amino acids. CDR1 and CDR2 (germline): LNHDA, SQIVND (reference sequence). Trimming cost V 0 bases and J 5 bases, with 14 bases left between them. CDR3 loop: CASSIDRRGYRNTIYF. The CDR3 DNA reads TGTGCCAGTAGTATAGATCGTAGGGGGTATAGAAACACCATATATTTT.

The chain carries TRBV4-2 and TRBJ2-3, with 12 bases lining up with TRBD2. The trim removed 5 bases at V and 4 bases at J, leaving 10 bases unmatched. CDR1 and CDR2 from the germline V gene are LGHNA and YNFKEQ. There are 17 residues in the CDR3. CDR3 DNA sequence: TGTGCCAGCAGCGGAAGAACCTCTAGCGGGGGGGCAGATACGCAGTATTTT. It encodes CASSGRTSSGGADTQYF.

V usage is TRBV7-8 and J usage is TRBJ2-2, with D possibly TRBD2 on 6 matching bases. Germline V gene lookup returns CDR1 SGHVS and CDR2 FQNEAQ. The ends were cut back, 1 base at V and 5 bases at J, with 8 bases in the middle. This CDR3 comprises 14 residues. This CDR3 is CASSLVGGTGELFF. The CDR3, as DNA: TGTGCCAGCAGCTTAGTGGGGGGAACCGGGGAGCTGTTTTTT.

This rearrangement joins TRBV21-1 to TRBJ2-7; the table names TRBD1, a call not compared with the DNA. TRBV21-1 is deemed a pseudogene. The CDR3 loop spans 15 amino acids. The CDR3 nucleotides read TGTGCCAGCAGCAAAGGCCACGACACGACCTACGAGCAGTACGTC. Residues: CASSKGHDTTYEQYV.

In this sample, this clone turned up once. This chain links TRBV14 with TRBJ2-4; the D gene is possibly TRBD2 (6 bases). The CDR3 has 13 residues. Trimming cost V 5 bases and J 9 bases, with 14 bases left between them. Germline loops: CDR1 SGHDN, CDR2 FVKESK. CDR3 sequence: CASSARDWGIQYF. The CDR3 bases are TGTGCCAGCAGCGCAAGGGACTGGGGCATTCAGTACTTC.

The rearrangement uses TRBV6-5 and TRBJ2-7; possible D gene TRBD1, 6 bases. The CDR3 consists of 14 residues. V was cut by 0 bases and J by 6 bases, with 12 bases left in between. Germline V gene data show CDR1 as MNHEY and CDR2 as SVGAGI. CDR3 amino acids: CASSYSYRDPEQYF. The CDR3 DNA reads TGTGCCAGCAGTTACTCGTACAGGGACCCCGAGCAGTACTTC.

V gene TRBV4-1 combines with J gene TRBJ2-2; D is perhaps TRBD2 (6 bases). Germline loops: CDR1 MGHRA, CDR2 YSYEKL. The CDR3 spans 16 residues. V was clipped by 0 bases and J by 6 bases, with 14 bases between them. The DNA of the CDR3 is TGCGCCAGCAGCCAAGATCCCAGCGGAGGGGCCGGGGAGCTGTTTTTT. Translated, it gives CASSQDPSGGAGELFF.

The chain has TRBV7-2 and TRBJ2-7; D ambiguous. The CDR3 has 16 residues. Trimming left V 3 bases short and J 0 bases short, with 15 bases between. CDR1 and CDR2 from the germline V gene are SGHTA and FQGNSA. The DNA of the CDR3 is TGTGCCAGCAGCTTGGTCACCTCCAGTATCTCCTACGAGCAGTACTTC. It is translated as CASSLVTSSISYEQYF.

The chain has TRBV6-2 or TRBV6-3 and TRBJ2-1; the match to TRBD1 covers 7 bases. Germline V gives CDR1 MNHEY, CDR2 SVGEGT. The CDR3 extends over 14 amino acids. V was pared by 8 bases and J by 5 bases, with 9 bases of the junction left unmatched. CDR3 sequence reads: CASGPDRTDNEQFF. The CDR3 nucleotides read TGTGCCAGCGGCCCGGACAGGACGGACAATGAGCAGTTCTTC.

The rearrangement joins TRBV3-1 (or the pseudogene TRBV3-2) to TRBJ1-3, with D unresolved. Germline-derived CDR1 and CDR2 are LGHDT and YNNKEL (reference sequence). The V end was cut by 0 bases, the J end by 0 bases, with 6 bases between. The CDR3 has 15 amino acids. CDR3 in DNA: TGTGCCAGCAGCCAAGAGCAGATCTCTGGAAACACCATATATTTT. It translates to CASSQEQISGNTIYF.

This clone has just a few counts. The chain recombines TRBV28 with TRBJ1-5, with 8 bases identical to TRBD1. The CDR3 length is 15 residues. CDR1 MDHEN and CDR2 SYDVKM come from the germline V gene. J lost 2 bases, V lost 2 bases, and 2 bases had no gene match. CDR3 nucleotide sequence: TGTGCCAGCAGTTTAGCACAGGGGGGCAATCAGCCCCAGCATTTT. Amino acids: CASSLAQGGNQPQHF.

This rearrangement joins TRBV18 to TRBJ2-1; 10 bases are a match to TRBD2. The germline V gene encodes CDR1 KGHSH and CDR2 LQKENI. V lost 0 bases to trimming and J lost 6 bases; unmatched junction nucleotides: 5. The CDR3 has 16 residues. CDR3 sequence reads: CASSPPGLAGVNEQFF. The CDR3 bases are TGTGCCAGCTCACCACCAGGGCTAGCGGGAGTCAATGAGCAGTTCTTC. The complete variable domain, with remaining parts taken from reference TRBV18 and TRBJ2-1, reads NAGVMQNPRHLVRRRGQEARLRCSPMKGHSHVYWYRQLPEEGLKFMVYLQKENIIDESGMPKERFSAEFPKEGPSILRIQQVVRGDSAAYFCASSPPGLAGVNEQFFGPGTRLTVL.

The CDR3 DNA reads TGTGCCAGCAGCCAGGGAGCGGGTACCGGGGAGCTGTTTTTT. Protein sequence: CASSQGAGTGELFF. The V call is TRBV3-1 (or the pseudogene TRBV3-2), the J call TRBJ2-2; weak D call: TRBD2 (6 bases). Germline assignment: CDR1 LGHDT and CDR2 YNNKEL (reference sequence). The CDR3 is made up of 14 amino acids. Trimming stripped 3 bases from V and 5 bases from J, with 10 bases between.